This TCR beta chain was sequenced during a study of PD-L1 blockade in urothelial cancer. Study-level background: About 90% of the 29 patients were males with bladder-origin urothelial cancer. Typically, measured as a median, blood samples had about 140,000 T cells.

Repertoires were generated with immunoSEQ multiplex PCR, while TCRdb's copy carries only in-frame clones and drops some. The sample shows about 36,000 clones, roughly 84% of them seen only once. Time point in this sample: peripheral blood 6 weeks after treatment start. Patients were diagnosed with urothelial carcinoma, either locally advanced or metastatic. In germline, CDR1 is MNHEY, CDR2 SVGAGI. With 4 bases removed from V and 3 bases from J, the gap between germline ends came to 10 bases. The CDR3 extends over 13 amino acids. The clonotype was recovered from a man between 40 and 49 years old with urothelial cancer. The genes are TRBV6-5 and TRBJ2-7; D gene uncertain. The specimen was PBMCs, collected around atezolizumab (anti-PD-L1) treatment. CDR3 DNA sequence: TGTGCCAGCAGTTGGCGACAAGGCTACGAGCAGTACTTC. Its protein is CASSWRQGYEQYF.